This TCR beta chain is from a study of blood T cells in healthy people across ages. Findings of the study overall: There was a strong correlation between TCR beta diversity and naive T cell percentage.

Samples had at least 6 million PBMCs isolated from them. Total RNA amounts of at least 6 micrograms were extracted per sample. The CDR3 contains 15 residues. V shed 5 bases and J shed 3 bases, with 19 bases lying between them. CDR1 and CDR2 from the germline V gene are DFQATT and SNEGSKA (reference sequence). With a J-beta primer mix and a sample-barcoded 5' primer, a second PCR ran 7 to 11 cycles. Using its own MiXCR run on the 5' RACE reads, TCRdb lists one record per CDR3 protein. Here the sample spans more than 700,000 distinct CDR3 sequences, around 45% being singletons. This clonotype was counted a few times. Its antigen is not known.

This sequence originates from a man older than 75 in good health. The chain links TRBV20-1 to TRBJ1-2; TRBD1 might be the D (5 bases). Sequenced material: blood. The CDR3 region is CSARDLNYKYYGYTF. For the CDR3, the DNA is TGCAGTGCTCGGGACTTAAATTATAAGTACTATGGCTACACCTTC.